This TCR beta chain was sequenced in a study of blood T cell repertoires in COVID-19. Study as a whole: Samples came from the United States, Italy and Spain, spanning acute and convalescent COVID-19. Sources were T cells, B-cell-depleted T cells, or PBMCs; the material itself was cDNA or gDNA.

The germline gives CDR1 SEHNR, CDR2 FQNEAQ (reference sequence). Trimming removed 4 bases from V and 3 bases from J, with 7 bases in between. CDR3 length: 12 amino acids. Study processing details: It was from reference gene primer amplification that nucleated cell counts were estimated. Clones were read by immunoSEQ multiplex PCR, and TCRdb kept only the in-frame ones, dropping some. That table gives V, J and clone size, and the DNA gave D and trimming. The sample contains tens of thousands of clones, 84% of which appear only once. The rearrangement joins TRBV7-9 to TRBJ2-7, with D tentatively TRBD2 (6 bases). The TCR comes from a human donor in a cohort sampled during active COVID-19. Specimen: peripheral blood. CDR3 in DNA: TGTGCCAGCAGCTGGGACTTCTACGAGCAGTACTTC. Its translation is CASSWDFYEQYF. The complete variable domain, with remaining parts taken from reference TRBV7-9 and TRBJ2-7, reads DTGVSQNPRHKITKRGQNVTFRCDPISEHNRLYWYRQTLGQGPEFLTYFQNEAQLEKSRLLSDRFSAERPKGSFSTLEIQRTEQGDSAMYLCASSWDFYEQYFGPGTRLTVT.